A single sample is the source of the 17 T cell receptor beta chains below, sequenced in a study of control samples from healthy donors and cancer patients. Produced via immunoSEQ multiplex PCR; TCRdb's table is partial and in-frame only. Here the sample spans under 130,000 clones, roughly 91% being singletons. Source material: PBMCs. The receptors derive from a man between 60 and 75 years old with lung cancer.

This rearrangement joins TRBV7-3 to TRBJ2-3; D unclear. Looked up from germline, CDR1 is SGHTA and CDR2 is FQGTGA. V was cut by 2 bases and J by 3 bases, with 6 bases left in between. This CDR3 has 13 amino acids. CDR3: CASSLFETDTQYF. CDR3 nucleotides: TGTGCCAGCAGCTTATTCGAAACAGATACGCAGTATTTT.

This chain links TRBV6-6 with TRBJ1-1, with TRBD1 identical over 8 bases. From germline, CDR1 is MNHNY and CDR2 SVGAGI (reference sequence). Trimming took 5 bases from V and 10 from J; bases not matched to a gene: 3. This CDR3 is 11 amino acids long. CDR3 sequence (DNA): TGTGCCAGCAGTGACAGGGGAAGAGCTTTCTTT. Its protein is CASSDRGRAFF.

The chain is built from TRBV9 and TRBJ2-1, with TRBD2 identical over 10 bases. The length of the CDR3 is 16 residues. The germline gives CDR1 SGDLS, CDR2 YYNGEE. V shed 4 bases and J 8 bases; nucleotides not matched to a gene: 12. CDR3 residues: CASSPGSASGGYEQFF. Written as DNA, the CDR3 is TGTGCCAGCAGCCCCGGGAGTGCTAGCGGGGGATATGAGCAGTTCTTC. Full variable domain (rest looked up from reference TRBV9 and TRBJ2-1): DSGVTQTPKHLITATGQRVTLRCSPRSGDLSVYWYQQSLDQGLQFLIQYYNGEERAKGNILERFSAQQFPDLHSELNLSSLELGDSALYFCASSPGSASGGYEQFFGPGTRLTVL.

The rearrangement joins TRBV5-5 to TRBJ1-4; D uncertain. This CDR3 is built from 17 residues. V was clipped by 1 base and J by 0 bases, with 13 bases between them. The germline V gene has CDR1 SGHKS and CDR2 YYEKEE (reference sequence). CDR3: CASSLLADLATNEKLFF. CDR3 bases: TGTGCCAGCAGCTTGCTGGCAGATCTTGCAACTAATGAAAAACTGTTTTTT.

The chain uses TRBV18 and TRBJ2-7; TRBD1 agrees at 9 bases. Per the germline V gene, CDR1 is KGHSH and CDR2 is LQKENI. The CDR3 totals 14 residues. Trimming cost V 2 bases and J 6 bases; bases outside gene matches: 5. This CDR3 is CASSPGTGFFEQYF. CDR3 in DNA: TGTGCCAGCTCACCAGGGACAGGGTTTTTCGAGCAGTACTTC.

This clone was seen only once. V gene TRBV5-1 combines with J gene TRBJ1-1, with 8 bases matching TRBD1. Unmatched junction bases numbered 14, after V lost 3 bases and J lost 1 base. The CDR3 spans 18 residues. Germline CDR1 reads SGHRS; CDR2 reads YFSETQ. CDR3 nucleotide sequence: TGCGCCAGCAGCTATCAGGGACAGGCGGTGCATTGGAACACTGAAGCTTTCTTT. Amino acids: CASSYQGQAVHWNTEAFF. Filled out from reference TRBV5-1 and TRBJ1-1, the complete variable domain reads KAGVTQTPRYLIKTRGQQVTLSCSPISGHRSVSWYQQTPGQGLQFLFEYFSETQRNKGNFPGRFSGRQFSNSRSEMNVSTLELGDSALYLCASSYQGQAVHWNTEAFFGQGTRLTVV.

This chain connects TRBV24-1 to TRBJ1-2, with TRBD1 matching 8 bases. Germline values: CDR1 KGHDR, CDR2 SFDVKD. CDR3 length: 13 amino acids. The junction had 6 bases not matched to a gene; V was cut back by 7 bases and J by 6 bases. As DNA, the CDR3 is TGTGCCACCAGGGAGACAGGGGAAGATGGCTACACCTTC. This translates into CATRETGEDGYTF.

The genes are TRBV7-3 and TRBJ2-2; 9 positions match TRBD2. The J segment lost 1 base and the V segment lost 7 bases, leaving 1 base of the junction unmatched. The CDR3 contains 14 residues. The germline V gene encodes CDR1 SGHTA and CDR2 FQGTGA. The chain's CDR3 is CASKLAGNTGELFF. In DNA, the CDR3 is TGTGCCAGCAAACTAGCGGGGAACACCGGGGAGCTGTTTTTT. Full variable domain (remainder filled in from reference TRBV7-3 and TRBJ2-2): GAGVSQTPSNKVTEKGKYVELRCDPISGHTALYWYRQSLGQGPEFLIYFQGTGAADDSGLPNDRFFAVRPEGSVSTLKIQRTERGDSAVYLCASKLAGNTGELFFGEGSRLTVL.

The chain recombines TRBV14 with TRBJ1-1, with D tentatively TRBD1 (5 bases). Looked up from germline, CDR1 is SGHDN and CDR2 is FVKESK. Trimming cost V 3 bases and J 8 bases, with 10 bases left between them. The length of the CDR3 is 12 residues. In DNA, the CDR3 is TGTGCCAGCAGCCAGGGGACGCCGGAAGCTTTCTTT. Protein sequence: CASSQGTPEAFF.

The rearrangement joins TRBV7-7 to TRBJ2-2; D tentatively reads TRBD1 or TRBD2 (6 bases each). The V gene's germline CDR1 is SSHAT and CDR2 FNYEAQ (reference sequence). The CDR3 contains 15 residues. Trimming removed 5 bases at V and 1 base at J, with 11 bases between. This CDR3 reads CASSRRDKNTGELFF. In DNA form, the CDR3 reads TGTGCCAGCAGCCGGCGGGACAAGAACACCGGGGAGCTGTTTTTT.

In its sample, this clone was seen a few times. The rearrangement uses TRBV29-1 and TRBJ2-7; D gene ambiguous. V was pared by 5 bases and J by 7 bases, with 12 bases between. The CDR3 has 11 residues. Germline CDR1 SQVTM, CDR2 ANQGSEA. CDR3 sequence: CSVLLAVEQYF. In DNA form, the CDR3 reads TGCAGCGTTCTTCTGGCGGTTGAGCAGTACTTC.

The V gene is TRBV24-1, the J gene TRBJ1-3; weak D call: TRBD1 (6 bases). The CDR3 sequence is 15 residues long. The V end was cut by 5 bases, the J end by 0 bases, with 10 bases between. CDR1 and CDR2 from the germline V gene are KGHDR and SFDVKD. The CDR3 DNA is TGTGCCACCAGTGCTGGGGGCCCCTCTGGAAACACCATATATTTT. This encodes CATSAGGPSGNTIYF.

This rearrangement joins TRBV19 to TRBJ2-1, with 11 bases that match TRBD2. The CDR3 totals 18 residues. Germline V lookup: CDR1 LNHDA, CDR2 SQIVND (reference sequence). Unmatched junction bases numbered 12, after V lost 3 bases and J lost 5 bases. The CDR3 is CASSMELLAGGKHNEQFF. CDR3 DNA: TGTGCCAGTAGTATGGAACTTCTAGCGGGGGGAAAGCACAATGAGCAGTTCTTC.

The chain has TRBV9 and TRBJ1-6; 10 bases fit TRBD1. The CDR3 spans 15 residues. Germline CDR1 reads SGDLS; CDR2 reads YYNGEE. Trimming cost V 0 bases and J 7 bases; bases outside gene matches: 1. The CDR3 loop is CASSVGTGGNSPLHF. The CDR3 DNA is TGTGCCAGCAGCGTAGGGACAGGGGGAAATTCACCCCTCCACTTT. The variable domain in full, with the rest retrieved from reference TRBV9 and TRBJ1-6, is DSGVTQTPKHLITATGQRVTLRCSPRSGDLSVYWYQQSLDQGLQFLIQYYNGEERAKGNILERFSAQQFPDLHSELNLSSLELGDSALYFCASSVGTGGNSPLHFGNGTRLTVT.

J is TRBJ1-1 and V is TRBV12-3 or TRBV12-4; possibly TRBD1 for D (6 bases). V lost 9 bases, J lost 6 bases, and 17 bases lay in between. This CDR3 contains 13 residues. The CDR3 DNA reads TGTGCCAGTTGGGGGCGGGGACGCCCTGAAGCTTTCTTT. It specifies CASWGRGRPEAFF.

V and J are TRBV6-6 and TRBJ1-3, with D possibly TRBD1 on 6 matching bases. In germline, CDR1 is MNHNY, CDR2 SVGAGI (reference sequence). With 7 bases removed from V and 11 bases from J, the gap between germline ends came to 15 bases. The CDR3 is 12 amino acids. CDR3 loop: CASTPRGGPIYF. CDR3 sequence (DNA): TGTGCCAGCACCCCCCGTGGGGGGCCCATATATTTT.

As DNA, the CDR3 is TGCGCCAGCAGCTTGGAAGGTGCGGGGGTATTCGGAGATACGCAGTATTTT. Translating gives CASSLEGAGVFGDTQYF. The chain joins TRBV5-1 to TRBJ2-3; 7 bases agree with TRBD2. The CDR3 totals 17 residues. Trimming at V came to 0 bases and at J to 5 bases, leaving 12 bases not matched to a gene. Germline CDR1 reads SGHRS; CDR2 reads YFSETQ.